The present T cell receptor beta chain was sequenced within a study of control samples from healthy donors and cancer patients. The CDR3 has 15 amino acids. CDR1 is LGHNA, CDR2 YSLEER, per germline. V shed 4 bases and J 2 bases; nucleotides not matched to a gene: 8. Clones were sequenced by immunoSEQ multiplex PCR, and TCRdb holds only the in-frame ones, with some missing. The sample shows about 140,000 clones, around 90% of them seen only once. This clone was seen once. This receptor was obtained from a man aged 30-40 years in good health. The specimen sequenced was blood. This sequence joins TRBV4-3 and TRBJ2-7; 7 bases match TRBD1. The CDR3 here is CASSREQGDAYEQYF. The CDR3 DNA is TGCGCCAGCAGCCGAGAGCAGGGGGATGCCTACGAGCAGTACTTC.